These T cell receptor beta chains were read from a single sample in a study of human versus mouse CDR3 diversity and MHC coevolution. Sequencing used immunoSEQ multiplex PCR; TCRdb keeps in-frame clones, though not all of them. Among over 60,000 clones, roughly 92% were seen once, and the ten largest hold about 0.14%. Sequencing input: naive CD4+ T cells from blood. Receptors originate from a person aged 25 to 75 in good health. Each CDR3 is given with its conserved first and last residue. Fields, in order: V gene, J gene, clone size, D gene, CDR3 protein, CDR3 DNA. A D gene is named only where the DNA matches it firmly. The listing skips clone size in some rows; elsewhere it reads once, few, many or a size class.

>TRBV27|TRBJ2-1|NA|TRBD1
CASRQGQRNEQFF
TGTGCCAGCAGACAGGGACAGCGCAATGAGCAGTTCTTC
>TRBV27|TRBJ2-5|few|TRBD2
CASSSWAEWKFSGGALETQYF
TGTGCCAGCAGTTCATGGGCCGAATGGAAATTTAGCGGGGGGGCCTTAGAGACCCAGTACTTC
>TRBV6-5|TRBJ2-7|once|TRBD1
CASRQGRTYEQYF
TGTGCCAGTCGACAGGGGCGGACCTACGAGCAGTACTTC
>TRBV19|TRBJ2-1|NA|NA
CASSIGLGGGPRSYNEQFF
TGTGCCAGTAGTATTGGGTTAGGGGGGGGGCCCCGCTCCTACAATGAGCAGTTCTTC
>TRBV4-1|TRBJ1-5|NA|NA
CASSEMVRLPQHF
TGCGCCAGCAGCGAAATGGTCAGGTTGCCCCAGCATTTT
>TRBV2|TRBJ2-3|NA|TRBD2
CASSGLAEGTSTDTQYF
TGTGCCAGCAGCGGACTAGCGGAGGGGACTAGCACAGATACGCAGTATTTT
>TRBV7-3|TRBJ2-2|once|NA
CASSLTSWGQNTGELFF
TGTGCCAGCAGCTTAACTAGTTGGGGACAGAACACCGGGGAGCTGTTTTTT
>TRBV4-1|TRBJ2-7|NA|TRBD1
CASSPAEGARFGEQYF
TGCGCCAGCAGCCCCGCTGAGGGGGCGCGGTTTGGCGAGCAGTACTTC
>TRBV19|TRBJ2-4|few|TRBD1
CASSRGQGNIQYF
TGTGCCAGTAGCCGGGGACAGGGAAACATTCAGTACTTC
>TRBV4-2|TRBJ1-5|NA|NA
CASSQGGLNQPQHF
TGTGCCAGCAGCCAAGGAGGGCTCAATCAGCCCCAGCATTTT
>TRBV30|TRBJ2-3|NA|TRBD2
CAWSVLAGSTDTQYF
TGTGCCTGGAGTGTCCTAGCGGGGAGCACAGATACGCAGTATTTT
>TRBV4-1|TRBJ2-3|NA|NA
CASSQAGQTSTDTQYF
TGCGCCAGCAGCCAAGCCGGACAGACAAGCACAGATACGCAGTATTTT
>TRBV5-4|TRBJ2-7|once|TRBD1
CASRKDRGYEQYF
TGTGCCAGCAGGAAGGACAGGGGTTACGAGCAGTACTTC
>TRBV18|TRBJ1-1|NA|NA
CASSLAGVTEAFF
TGTGCCAGCTCACTGGCAGGGGTCACTGAAGCTTTCTTT
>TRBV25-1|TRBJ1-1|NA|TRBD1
CASSGSSGTGDTEAFF
TGTGCCAGCAGTGGCTCTTCCGGGACAGGGGACACTGAAGCTTTCTTT
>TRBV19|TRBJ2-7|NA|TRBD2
CASGSGTSSYEQYF
TGTGCCTCAGGGAGCGGGACCAGCTCCTACGAGCAGTACTTC
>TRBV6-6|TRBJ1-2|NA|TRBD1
CASSPGTANYGYTF
TGTGCCAGCAGTCCCGGGACAGCGAACTATGGCTACACCTTC
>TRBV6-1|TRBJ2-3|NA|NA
CASTRDFFSDTQYF
TGTGCCAGCACTAGGGACTTTTTCTCAGATACGCAGTATTTT
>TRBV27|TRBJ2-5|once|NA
CASSNRIRETQYF
TGTGCCAGCAGTAATAGAATCCGAGAGACCCAGTACTTC
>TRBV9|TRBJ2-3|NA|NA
CASSEPGGGTDTQYF
TGTGCCAGCAGCGAGCCGGGCGGGGGCACAGATACGCAGTATTTT
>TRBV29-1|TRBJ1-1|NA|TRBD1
CSVLDRAPNTEAFF
TGCAGCGTCTTAGACAGGGCACCGAACACTGAAGCTTTCTTT
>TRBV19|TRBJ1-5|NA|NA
CASSIVAVQSNQPQHF
TGTGCCAGTAGTATAGTTGCGGTACAAAGCAATCAGCCCCAGCATTTT
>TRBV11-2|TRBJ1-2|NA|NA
CASSSGAGPNYGYTF
TGTGCCAGCAGCTCGGGAGCAGGGCCTAACTATGGCTACACCTTC
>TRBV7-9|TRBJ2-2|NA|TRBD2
CASSSRLAGNTGELFF
TGTGCCAGCAGCTCCCGACTAGCGGGGAACACCGGGGAGCTGTTTTTT
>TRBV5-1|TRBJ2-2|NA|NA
CASSSQSGELFF
TGCGCCAGCAGCTCCCAATCCGGGGAGCTGTTTTTT
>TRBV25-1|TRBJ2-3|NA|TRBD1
CASSDLGRGLFTDTQYF
TGTGCCAGCAGTGATCTAGGAAGGGGGCTGTTCACAGATACGCAGTATTTT
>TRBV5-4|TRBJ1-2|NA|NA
CASSSSGAGGYGYTF
TGTGCCAGCAGCTCCTCAGGGGCGGGAGGGTATGGCTACACCTTC
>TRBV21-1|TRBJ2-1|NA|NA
CASSKAGREGPTYNEQFF
TGTGCCAGCAGCAAAGCCGGGCGGGAGGGCCCAACCTACAATGAGCAGTTCTTC
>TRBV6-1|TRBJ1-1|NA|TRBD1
CASSERQGVDTEAFF
TGTGCCAGCAGTGAACGACAGGGAGTGGACACTGAAGCTTTCTTT
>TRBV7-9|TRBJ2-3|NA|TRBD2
CASSTRAGGPFDTQYF
TGTGCCAGCAGCACGAGGGCGGGGGGGCCTTTTGATACGCAGTATTTT
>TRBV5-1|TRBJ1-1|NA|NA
CASSAGGNTEAFF
TGCGCCAGCAGTGCGGGGGGTAACACTGAAGCTTTCTTT
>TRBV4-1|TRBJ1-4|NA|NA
CASNSMVVATNEKLFF
TGCGCCAGCAACTCAATGGTTGTTGCAACTAATGAAAAACTGTTTTTT
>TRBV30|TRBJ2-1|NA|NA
CAWRDTLTYNEQFF
TGTGCCTGGAGAGATACATTAACCTACAATGAGCAGTTCTTC
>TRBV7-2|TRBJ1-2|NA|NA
CASSLAELAYGYTF
TGTGCCAGCAGCTTAGCAGAACTAGCCTATGGCTACACCTTC
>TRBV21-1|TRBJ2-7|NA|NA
CASSKEMGQKSSYEQYF
TGTGCCAGCAGCAAAGAGATGGGACAGAAAAGTTCCTACGAGCAGTACTTC
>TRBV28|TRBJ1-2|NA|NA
CASSLPGFDYGYTF
TGTGCCAGCAGTTTGCCAGGGTTTGACTATGGCTACACCTTC
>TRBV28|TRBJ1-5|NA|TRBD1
CASSLSDRYRYQPQHF
TGTGCCAGCAGTTTATCGGACAGGTACCGATATCAGCCCCAGCATTTT
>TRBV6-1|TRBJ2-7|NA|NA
CASRKAPPYEQYF
TGTGCCAGCAGAAAAGCGCCACCCTACGAGCAGTACTTC
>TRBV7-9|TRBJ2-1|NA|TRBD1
CASSLGTGNEQFF
TGTGCCAGCAGCCTAGGGACAGGGAATGAGCAGTTCTTC
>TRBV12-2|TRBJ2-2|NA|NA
CASRLATSGASTGELFF
TGTGCAAGTCGCTTAGCGACTAGCGGGGCTTCTACCGGGGAGCTGTTTTTT
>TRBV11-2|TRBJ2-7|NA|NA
CASNPRDFTYEQYF
TGTGCCAGCAATCCCCGGGACTTTACCTACGAGCAGTACTTC
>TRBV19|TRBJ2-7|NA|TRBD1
CASPDRGWSTYEQYF
TGTGCCAGTCCCGACAGGGGATGGTCTACCTACGAGCAGTACTTC
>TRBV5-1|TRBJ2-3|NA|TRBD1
CASSSRDRRTDTQYF
TGCGCCAGCAGCTCCCGGGACAGGCGCACAGATACGCAGTATTTT
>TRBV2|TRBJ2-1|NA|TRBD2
CASTPSGGTEQFF
TGTGCCAGCACACCTAGCGGGGGGACTGAGCAGTTCTTC
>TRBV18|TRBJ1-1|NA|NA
CASSPPHGYTEAFF
TGTGCCAGCTCACCTCCCCACGGTTACACTGAAGCTTTCTTT
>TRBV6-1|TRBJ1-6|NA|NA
CAIAQGGGGSPLHF
TGTGCCATCGCCCAAGGGGGGGGTGGGTCACCCCTCCACTTT
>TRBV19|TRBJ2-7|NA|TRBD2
CASSIVERGAYEQYF
TGTGCCAGTAGTATAGTGGAGCGGGGGGCCTACGAGCAGTACTTC
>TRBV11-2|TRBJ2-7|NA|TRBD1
CASSLAGTGGYEQYF
TGTGCCAGCAGCTTGGCCGGGACAGGGGGCTACGAGCAGTACTTC
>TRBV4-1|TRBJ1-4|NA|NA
CASSQSGTNEKLFF
TGCGCCAGCAGCCAATCCGGAACTAATGAAAAACTGTTTTTT
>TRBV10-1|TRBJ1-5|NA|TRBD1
CASTLGQKNSNQPQHF
TGCGCCAGCACCTTGGGACAGAAGAATAGCAATCAGCCCCAGCATTTT
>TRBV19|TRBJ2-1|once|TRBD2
CASSNILAGGDEQFF
TGTGCCAGTAGTAATATACTAGCGGGAGGAGATGAGCAGTTCTTC
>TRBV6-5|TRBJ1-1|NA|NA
CASSVSYRAPEAFF
TGTGCCAGCAGTGTATCCTACAGGGCCCCTGAAGCTTTCTTT
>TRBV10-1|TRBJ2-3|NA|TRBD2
CASSRASGGRTDTQYF
TGCGCCAGCAGTCGTGCTAGCGGGGGACGAACAGATACGCAGTATTTT
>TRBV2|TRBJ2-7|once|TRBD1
CASSTRDSRF
TGTGCCAGCAGTACCCGGGACAGCCGCTTC
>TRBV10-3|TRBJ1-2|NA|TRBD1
CAIRPFVDRAGGYTF
TGTGCCATCCGACCCTTTGTGGACAGGGCAGGGGGCTACACCTTC